This T cell receptor beta chain was found in a study of tumor-infiltrating lymphocytes in primary liver carcinoma. The CDR3 is made up of 13 amino acids. CDR1 is SQVTM and CDR2 is ANQGSEA in the germline V gene. Starting material of roughly 0.45 ug total RNA yielded TCR beta cDNA via a constant-region primer. TCR beta libraries came from three nested multiplex PCR rounds using slightly modified ARM-PCR. TRBV1-TRBV30 forward primers paired with a C-beta reverse primer drove the first two PCR rounds, roughly 10 cycles each. MiXCR, run by TCRdb on the multiplex PCR reads, gives a single entry per CDR3 protein. The sample has over 100,000 distinct CDR3 sequences, about two thirds seen once. Total RNA and DNA came together from about 19-30 mg of bulk tissue without cell sorting.

V is TRBV29-1 and J is TRBJ2-1; no definite D call. Sequencing used tumor-adjacent normal liver tissue. The receptor's source is a woman aged 55-69 years with primary liver carcinoma and hepatitis B virus infection. The CDR3 reads CSVPPPGLNEQFF. As DNA, the CDR3 is TGCAGTGTTCCGCCTCCGGGCCTGAATGAGCAGTTCTTC.